A single sample gave rise to the 32 T cell receptor beta chains below, sequenced in a study of control samples from healthy donors and cancer patients (dated by TCRdb to the early 2020s). Preparation of the library involved the immunoSEQ multiplex PCR assay. Here the immuneACCESS table is served through TCRdb, limited to in-frame sequences with V and J called. Missing clones are a known gap in these copies; in checked studies unresolved V genes cover under half, and the rest lacks a known reason. In all, the sample holds approximately 220,000 clones, and about 94% of those were seen once. The ten largest make up roughly 1.6% of the sample. Material for sequencing was blood. The receptors derive from a man aged 50 to 59 in good health.

The V and J genes are TRBV9 and TRBJ2-5, with TRBD1 matching over 8 bases. Germline V lookup: CDR1 SGDLS, CDR2 YYNGEE. The CDR3 covers 16 residues. V shed 0 bases and J 2 bases; nucleotides not matched to a gene: 6. The CDR3 nucleotides are TGTGCCAGCAGCGTAGCCGCAACAGGGGGGCAAGAGACCCAGTACTTC. Protein sequence: CASSVAATGGQETQYF.

The chain joins TRBV6-2 or TRBV6-3 to TRBJ2-6, with D uncertain. The CDR3 consists of 16 residues. The germline V gene has CDR1 MNHEY and CDR2 SVGEGT. The V and J ends lost 0 bases and 2 bases respectively, with 8 bases between them. The CDR3 reads CASSYSSGAGANVLTF. The CDR3 DNA is TGTGCCAGCAGTTACTCGAGTGGGGCTGGGGCCAACGTCCTGACTTTC.

The rearrangement joins TRBV2 to TRBJ2-7; no clear D. Germline V gene sequence: CDR1 SNHLY, CDR2 FYNNEI. The CDR3 extends over 12 amino acids. Deletions cut 2 bases from V and 2 bases from J, with 4 bases between. CDR3 loop: CASSEFPYEQYV. The CDR3 bases are TGTGCCAGCAGTGAATTCCCCTACGAGCAGTACGTC.

This rearrangement joins TRBV2 to TRBJ2-2; D is unresolved. The CDR3 loop spans 15 amino acids. Germline CDR1 is SNHLY and CDR2 is FYNNEI. V was pared by 4 bases and J by 3 bases, with 12 bases between. The chain's CDR3 is CASSAAPSDTGELFF. The DNA for the CDR3 is TGTGCCAGCAGTGCAGCCCCATCAGACACCGGGGAGCTGTTTTTT.

V gene TRBV28 combines with J gene TRBJ2-7; D perhaps matches TRBD1 (5 bases). Between the trimmed V and J ends, which lost 6 bases and 1 base, there was a span of 13 bases. Germline V gene sequence: CDR1 MDHEN, CDR2 SYDVKM. The CDR3 is made up of 14 amino acids. The CDR3 region is CASSGHKTSYEQYV. The DNA of the CDR3 is TGTGCCAGCAGCGGACACAAGACGTCCTACGAGCAGTACGTC.

The chain carries TRBV4-3 and TRBJ1-2, with 9 nucleotides matching TRBD1. Germline V lookup: CDR1 LGHNA, CDR2 YSLEER. This CDR3 region has 14 residues. After removal of 0 bases from V and 7 bases from J, the junction contained 3 bases not matched to a gene. CDR3 DNA: TGCGCCAGCAGCCAAGAATGGGGACAGGGTGGCTACACCTTC. Translating it yields CASSQEWGQGGYTF.

This sequence joins TRBV5-1 and TRBJ2-3, with a weak D call TRBD2 (6 bases). Germline CDR1 SGHRS, CDR2 YFSETQ. Trimming cost V 0 bases and J 5 bases, with 13 bases left between them. The length of the CDR3 is 15 residues. CDR3 nucleotides: TGCGCCAGCAGCTTGGGGGCCGCAGCGGGAGATACGCAGTATTTT. Translating it yields CASSLGAAAGDTQYF.

V is TRBV7-2 and J is TRBJ2-2; 9 nucleotides line up with TRBD1. The CDR3 covers 14 residues. Germline assignment: CDR1 SGHTA and CDR2 FQGNSA. Written as DNA, the CDR3 is TGTGCGGTGGGGGACAGGGCGAACACCGGGGAGCTGTTTTTT. It translates to CAVGDRANTGELFF. The full variable domain, with the rest looked up from reference TRBV7-2 and TRBJ2-2, is GAGVSQSPSNKVTEKGKDVELRCDPISGHTALYWYRQSLGQGLEFLIYFQGNSAPDKSGLPSDRFSAERTGGSVSTLTIQRTQQEDSAVYLCAVGDRANTGELFFGEGSRLTVL.

This chain connects TRBV5-1 to TRBJ2-7, with D perhaps being TRBD1 or TRBD2 (5 bases each). The germline V gene encodes CDR1 SGHRS and CDR2 YFSETQ. The V end lost 2 bases, the J end lost 6 bases, and 12 bases lay between the germline ends. CDR3 length: 13 amino acids. CDR3 nucleotides: TGCGCCAGCAGCTTAGGGACGTTTGGCGAGCAGTACGTC. It yields the protein CASSLGTFGEQYV.

The V gene is TRBV28, the J gene TRBJ1-1; D possibly corresponds to TRBD1 (6 bases). The CDR3 contains 12 residues. Trimming left V 10 bases short and J 5 bases short, with 14 bases between. Germline CDR1 MDHEN, CDR2 SYDVKM. For the CDR3, the DNA is TGTGCCACCAAGGCTAGGGGGACTGAAGCTTTCTTT. Protein product: CATKARGTEAFF.

The genes are TRBV27 and TRBJ2-1, with TRBD2 matching over 11 bases. Germline values: CDR1 MNHEY, CDR2 SMNVEV (reference sequence). The CDR3 has 17 amino acids. J was trimmed by 9 bases and V by 6 bases; bases with no gene match: 16. The CDR3 protein is CASRRKIAGGPLGEQFF. CDR3 sequence (DNA): TGTGCCAGCAGACGGAAAATAGCGGGGGGGCCTCTCGGTGAGCAGTTCTTC.

The sample holds a few counts of this clone. The sample carries other DNA sequences with the same CDR3. This rearrangement joins TRBV5-1 to TRBJ1-2; 10 nucleotides align to TRBD1. This CDR3 is 15 amino acids long. V shed 0 bases and J 2 bases; nucleotides not matched to a gene: 1. Germline CDR1 is SGHRS and CDR2 is YFSETQ. This CDR3 reads CASSLEGQGNYGYTF. The DNA for the CDR3 is TGCGCCAGCAGCTTGGAGGGACAGGGGAACTATGGCTACACCTTC.

DNA of the CDR3: TGCAGTGCTAGCAAAGAGACCCAGTACTTC. Its protein product is CSASKETQYF. The V call is TRBV20-1, the J call TRBJ2-5; D is uncertain. This CDR3 region has 10 residues. CDR1 and CDR2 from the germline V gene are DFQATT and SNEGSKA (reference sequence). Trimming shortened V by 3 bases and J by 3 bases, and 2 bases separated the two germline ends.

The genes are TRBV5-1 and TRBJ2-1; the D gene could be TRBD1 or TRBD2 (5 bases each). This CDR3 comprises 14 residues. Germline lookup yields CDR1 SGHRS and CDR2 YFSETQ. Trimming removed 5 bases from V and 7 bases from J, with 16 bases in between. For the CDR3, the DNA is TGCGCCAGCAGTACCGGGACCCCTCAGAATGAGCAGTTCTTC. It encodes CASSTGTPQNEQFF.

This chain uses TRBV28 with TRBJ1-1, with TRBD1 identical over 10 bases. The CDR3 spans 15 residues. The germline gives CDR1 MDHEN, CDR2 SYDVKM. Trimming took 3 bases from V and 5 from J; bases not matched to a gene: 6. CDR3 sequence reads: CASSLRTGGRTEAFF. CDR3 bases: TGTGCCAGCAGTTTGCGGACAGGGGGAAGGACTGAAGCTTTCTTT.

The chain recombines TRBV9 with TRBJ2-1; the D gene could be TRBD1 or TRBD2 (5 bases each). Germline loops: CDR1 SGDLS, CDR2 YYNGEE. This CDR3 has 17 residues. Trimming removed 0 bases from V and 0 bases from J, with 13 bases in between. CDR3 DNA: TGTGCCAGCAGCGTAGCGGGGCAAATCTACTCCTACAATGAGCAGTTCTTC. As protein: CASSVAGQIYSYNEQFF.

The chain couples TRBV19 to TRBJ1-3; possibly TRBD1 for D (6 bases). V gave up 8 bases and J gave up 0 bases, with 11 bases separating them. Germline V gene sequence: CDR1 LNHDA, CDR2 SQIVND (reference sequence). The CDR3 sequence is 14 residues long. This CDR3 is CASQRQVSGNTIYF. CDR3 DNA: TGTGCCAGTCAGAGACAGGTCTCTGGAAACACCATATATTTT.

Only one count was recorded for this clone. The chain couples TRBV6-6 to TRBJ1-2; 11 nucleotides match TRBD1. Unmatched junction bases numbered 11, after V lost 6 bases and J lost 8 bases. From germline, CDR1 is MNHNY and CDR2 SVGAGI (reference sequence). CDR3 length: 15 amino acids. The CDR3 DNA follows: TGTGCCAGCAGAACCCCCGGGACAGGGGGTCGGGGCTACACCTTC. Encoded protein: CASRTPGTGGRGYTF.

Comments on this clone: This sample also contains other DNA sequences that code for the same CDR3. The rearrangement uses TRBV5-1 and TRBJ1-1; possibly TRBD1 for D (5 bases). This CDR3 is built from 13 residues. Germline CDR1 reads SGHRS; CDR2 reads YFSETQ. Deletions cut 2 bases from V and 2 bases from J, with 7 bases between. The CDR3 nucleotides read TGCGCCAGCAGCTTCACAGGCAACACTGAAGCTTTCTTT. Protein: CASSFTGNTEAFF.

The chain links TRBV11-2 to TRBJ2-1; TRBD2 matches 7 bases. Germline lookup yields CDR1 SGHAT and CDR2 FQNNGV. This CDR3 comprises 14 residues. J lost 0 bases, V lost 8 bases, and 4 bases had no gene match. The CDR3 sequence is CASCWTSSYNEQFF. The CDR3 coding sequence is TGTGCCAGCTGTTGGACTAGCTCCTACAATGAGCAGTTCTTC.

DNA for the CDR3: TGTGCCAGCAGTTTACGGGTCGGAGGGACCGGGGAGCTGTTTTTT. This codes for CASSLRVGGTGELFF. The chain joins TRBV27 to TRBJ2-2; D may be TRBD2 (6 bases). Trimming pared 2 bases from V and 5 bases from J, leaving 12 bases between. The CDR3 covers 15 residues. CDR1 MNHEY and CDR2 SMNVEV come from the germline V gene (reference sequence).

CDR3 region: CSVEVVSGNTIYF. In DNA form, the CDR3 reads TGCAGCGTTGAAGTGGTTTCTGGAAACACCATATATTTT. The chain carries TRBV29-1 and TRBJ1-3; D unresolved. V was trimmed by 1 base and J by 1 base, leaving 5 bases between them. This CDR3 is built from 13 residues. The germline V gene encodes CDR1 SQVTM and CDR2 ANQGSEA. The full variable domain, its missing parts supplied by reference TRBV29-1 and TRBJ1-3, is SAVISQKPSRDICQRGTSLTIQCQVDSQVTMMFWYRQQPGQSLTLIATANQGSEATYESGFVIDKFPISRPNLTFSTLTVSNMSPEDSSIYLCSVEVVSGNTIYFGEGSWLTVV.

This clone was detected once. J is TRBJ2-5 and V is TRBV9; TRBD2 aligns across 11 bases. The V and J ends lost 4 bases and 5 bases, in that order; junction bases with no gene match: 10. CDR1 is SGDLS, CDR2 YYNGEE, per germline. CDR3 length: 16 amino acids. In nucleotides, the CDR3 is TGTGCCAGCAGCCATGGACTAGCGGGCCCTGGGGAGACCCAGTACTTC. Amino acid sequence: CASSHGLAGPGETQYF.

The V and J genes are TRBV5-5 and TRBJ1-2; D is undetermined. V gave up 0 bases and J gave up 0 bases, with 6 bases separating them. The CDR3 is 14 residues long. Germline CDR1 SGHKS, CDR2 YYEKEE (reference sequence). CDR3 sequence (DNA): TGTGCCAGCAGCTTGGGCCCAGCTAACTATGGCTACACCTTC. Protein sequence: CASSLGPANYGYTF.

The chain couples TRBV6-5 to TRBJ1-5; D remains unclear. The length of the CDR3 is 10 residues. V shed 6 bases and J shed 10 bases, with 7 bases lying between them. CDR1 and CDR2 from the germline V gene are MNHEY and SVGAGI. This chain's CDR3 is CASSDSPQHF. The DNA for the CDR3 is TGTGCCAGCAGCGACTCTCCCCAGCATTTT.

The V call is TRBV6-5, the J call TRBJ2-7; TRBD1 matches 9 bases. The length of the CDR3 is 14 residues. Germline CDR1 reads MNHEY; CDR2 reads SVGAGI. After removal of 6 bases from V and 6 bases from J, the junction contained 9 bases not matched to a gene. CDR3 in amino acids: CASSAGTGSREQYF. CDR3 bases: TGTGCCAGCAGCGCCGGGACAGGGTCCCGCGAGCAGTACTTC.

This sequence joins TRBV5-1 and TRBJ2-7, with 7 bases lining up with TRBD1. V lost 4 bases and J lost 6; bases outside the gene matches: 10. Germline loops: CDR1 SGHRS, CDR2 YFSETQ. This CDR3 contains 14 residues. The CDR3 loop is CASSHDDRVSEQYF. CDR3 nucleotides: TGCGCCAGCAGCCATGACGACAGGGTAAGCGAGCAGTACTTC.

The CDR3, as DNA: TGTGCCAGCAGCCAATGGAAGGGAACCATATATTTT. As protein: CASSQWKGTIYF. This chain connects TRBV16 to TRBJ1-3; D remains unclear. Per the germline V gene, CDR1 is KGHSY and CDR2 is FQNENV. This CDR3 contains 12 residues. V lost 1 base to trimming and J lost 10 bases, with 8 bases between them.

The chain joins TRBV7-2 to TRBJ1-2; the D gene is possibly TRBD1 (5 bases). Trimming cost V 4 bases and J 9 bases, with 18 bases left between them. CDR3 length: 14 amino acids. CDR1 and CDR2 (germline): SGHTA, FQGNSA. The CDR3 coding sequence is TGTGCCAGCAGCTCCCGGAGGGACGACTCTCGCTACACCTTC. This encodes CASSSRRDDSRYTF.

This clone was counted once. This chain uses TRBV29-1 with TRBJ1-2; D perhaps matches TRBD1 (5 bases). The CDR3 runs 15 residues. Deletions cut 3 bases from V and 4 bases from J, with 18 bases between. The germline CDR1 and CDR2 sequences are SQVTM and ANQGSEA. The CDR3 DNA reads TGCAGCGTTGAGATTGGGAGCCCAAGGGGCTATGGCTACACCTTC. Translating it yields CSVEIGSPRGYGYTF.

This clone was seen a single time. The gene calls are TRBV18 and TRBJ2-2, with D maybe TRBD1 (5 bases). The germline V gene encodes CDR1 KGHSH and CDR2 LQKENI. V lost 5 bases and J lost 1, with 11 bases in between. The CDR3 contains 15 residues. The CDR3 DNA follows: TGTGCCAGCTCAATACTCCAGGGGAACACCGGGGAGCTGTTTTTT. Its protein is CASSILQGNTGELFF.

The genes are TRBV9 and TRBJ2-5; 10 positions match TRBD1. V gave up 4 bases and J gave up 5 bases; unmatched junction bases: 17. The germline V gene encodes CDR1 SGDLS and CDR2 YYNGEE. The CDR3 loop spans 18 amino acids. The CDR3 coding sequence is TGTGCCAGCAGCACGACAGGGGGCCGATGGGACACGGGTGAGACCCAGTACTTC. Its protein product is CASSTTGGRWDTGETQYF.